The 21 T cell receptor beta chains presented below share a single source sample, sequenced in a study of blood T cell repertoires in COVID-19. Profiled with immunoSEQ multiplex PCR; TCRdb holds only in-frame clones, not every one. The sample has 110,000 or so clones; roughly 81% are singletons. Sequenced input: peripheral blood. The origin of the receptors is a woman in her 70s with acute or convalescent COVID-19.

V gene TRBV2 combines with J gene TRBJ2-1; D possibly corresponds to TRBD1 (6 bases). Trimming pared 6 bases from V and 16 bases from J, leaving 19 bases between. CDR1 is SNHLY, CDR2 FYNNEI, per germline. The CDR3 totals 12 residues. CDR3 coding DNA: TGTGCCAGCAGCGGGACACCCTTTGGGATCTTCTTC. Protein: CASSGTPFGIFF. The whole variable domain, filled in from reference TRBV2 and TRBJ2-1, reads EPEVTQTPSHQVTQMGQEVILRCVPISNHLYFYWYRQILGQKVEFLVSFYNNEISEKSEIFDDQFSVERPDGSNFTLKIRSTKLEDSAMYFCASSGTPFGIFFGPGTRLTVL.

The rearrangement joins TRBV7-3 to TRBJ2-6, with 7 bases that match TRBD1. This CDR3 region has 15 residues. J was trimmed by 2 bases and V by 5 bases; bases with no gene match: 3. In germline, CDR1 is SGHTA, CDR2 FQGTGA. As DNA, the CDR3 is TGTGCCAGCAGCCCCGACAGGGCTGGGGCCAACGTCCTGACTTTC. Protein sequence: CASSPDRAGANVLTF.

The chain combines TRBV2 with TRBJ2-1, with TRBD2 identical over 8 bases. V gave up 3 bases and J gave up 5 bases; unmatched junction bases: 3. The CDR3 is made up of 14 amino acids. Germline V gene lookup returns CDR1 SNHLY and CDR2 FYNNEI. CDR3: CASSDGRANNEQFF. DNA of the CDR3: TGTGCCAGCAGTGACGGGAGGGCCAACAATGAGCAGTTCTTC.

The chain has TRBV3-1 (or the pseudogene TRBV3-2) and TRBJ2-1, with 9 bases lining up with TRBD2. J was trimmed by 3 bases and V by 3 bases; bases with no gene match: 3. Germline CDR1 and CDR2: LGHDT and YNNKEL (reference sequence). The CDR3 loop spans 15 amino acids. CDR3 DNA sequence: TGTGCCAGCAGCCAGGGGCGGGAGGGCTACAATGAGCAGTTCTTC. This sequence encodes CASSQGREGYNEQFF.

The chain uses TRBV30 and TRBJ1-6; weak D call: TRBD1 (6 bases). Germline loops: CDR1 GTSNPN, CDR2 SVGIG (reference sequence). Trimming shortened V by 1 base and J by 9 bases, and 13 bases separated the two germline ends. The CDR3 has 14 residues. In DNA, the CDR3 is TGTGCCTGGAGTGGACCCAGGGGTATTTCACCCCTCCACTTT. Residues: CAWSGPRGISPLHF.

This clone was picked up one time. The chain has TRBV21-1 and TRBJ1-5; the table's TRBD1 call for D was not verified on the DNA. TRBV21-1 is a listed pseudogene. The CDR3 consists of 13 residues. The CDR3 protein is CASSLYRGQPQHF. Here the CDR3 DNA reads TGTGCCAGCAGCCTTTACAGGGGCCAGCCCCAGCATTTT.

This clone occurred a few times. The chain recombines TRBV18 with TRBJ1-1, with D possibly TRBD1 on 5 matching bases. Trimming removed 3 bases at V and 5 bases at J, with 16 bases between. CDR1 and CDR2 (germline): KGHSH, LQKENI. CDR3 length: 15 residues. As DNA, the CDR3 is TGTGCCAGCTCACCCCAGCGGAGCGGGGCTACTGAAGCTTTCTTT. As protein: CASSPQRSGATEAFF. The whole variable domain, remainder taken from reference TRBV18 and TRBJ1-1, is NAGVMQNPRHLVRRRGQEARLRCSPMKGHSHVYWYRQLPEEGLKFMVYLQKENIIDESGMPKERFSAEFPKEGPSILRIQQVVRGDSAAYFCASSPQRSGATEAFFGQGTRLTVV.

Only one count was recorded for this clone. V gene TRBV7-9 combines with J gene TRBJ2-4, with D perhaps TRBD1 (6 bases). Between the trimmed V and J ends, which lost 3 bases and 0 bases, there was a span of 21 bases. The CDR3 sequence is 19 residues long. CDR1 SEHNR and CDR2 FQNEAQ come from the germline V gene (reference sequence). The CDR3 protein is CASSFSPRDTGKAKNIQYF. CDR3 coding DNA: TGTGCCAGCAGCTTCTCGCCTAGGGACACCGGGAAAGCCAAAAACATTCAGTACTTC.

The chain is built from TRBV19 and TRBJ1-5, with D unclear. Trimming stripped 3 bases from V and 0 bases from J, with 12 bases between. There are 16 residues in the CDR3. CDR1 LNHDA and CDR2 SQIVND come from the germline V gene (reference sequence). The CDR3 DNA reads as TGTGCCAGTAGTATCCCCGGGGAATATAGCAATCAGCCCCAGCATTTT. Its translation: CASSIPGEYSNQPQHF.

This clone was seen just once. The V call is TRBV7-2, the J call TRBJ2-1, with D perhaps matching TRBD2 (6 bases). CDR3 length: 15 residues. The V gene lost 1 base and the J gene lost 4 bases, with 11 bases spanning the gap. Per the germline V gene, CDR1 is SGHTA and CDR2 is FQGNSA. CDR3 sequence: CASSLVSGRYNEQFF. The CDR3 nucleotides read TGTGCCAGCAGCTTAGTTAGCGGTAGGTACAATGAGCAGTTCTTC.

The chain joins TRBV19 to TRBJ2-5, with 7 nucleotides matching TRBD1. CDR3 length equals 13 residues. CDR1 and CDR2 from the germline V gene are LNHDA and SQIVND (reference sequence). The V gene end was trimmed by 6 bases and the J gene end by 3 bases; junction bases not matched to a gene: 4. Written as DNA, the CDR3 is TGTGCCAGTAGCCTCGGACAGGAAGAGACCCAGTACTTC. It is translated as CASSLGQEETQYF.

This sequence joins TRBV7-6 and TRBJ1-1, with 7 bases identical to TRBD1. This CDR3 has 18 amino acids. J gave up 3 bases and V 5 bases, and 18 bases lay outside the gene matches. CDR1 and CDR2 from the germline V gene are SGHVS and FNYEAQ. In DNA form, the CDR3 reads TGTGCCAGCAGCATATCCCCGTCTCGACAGGGTAGAGACACTGAAGCTTTCTTT. This sequence encodes CASSISPSRQGRDTEAFF.

This chain uses TRBV19 with TRBJ1-1; D is uncertain. V lost 3 bases to trimming and J lost 0 bases, with 8 bases between them. The V gene's germline CDR1 is LNHDA and CDR2 SQIVND (reference sequence). The CDR3 consists of 14 residues. This CDR3 is CASSISGVNTEAFF. CDR3 in DNA: TGTGCCAGTAGTATCTCAGGTGTGAACACTGAAGCTTTCTTT.

The rearrangement joins TRBV9 to TRBJ1-5, with no clear D. This CDR3 region has 14 residues. Trimming cost V 0 bases and J 0 bases, with 4 bases left between them. Germline V gene data show CDR1 as SGDLS and CDR2 as YYNGEE. The CDR3 DNA reads TGTGCCAGCAGCGTAGGCGATAGCAATCAGCCCCAGCATTTT. Protein product: CASSVGDSNQPQHF.

The rearrangement uses TRBV9 and TRBJ1-2; D remains ambiguous. Deletions cut 4 bases from V and 0 bases from J, with 10 bases between. The CDR3 covers 14 residues. Looked up from germline, CDR1 is SGDLS and CDR2 is YYNGEE. The CDR3 sequence: CASSSTTSNYGYTF. For the CDR3, the DNA is TGTGCCAGCAGCTCAACTACTTCTAACTATGGCTACACCTTC.

The chain links TRBV28 to TRBJ1-2; a possible D gene is TRBD1 (6 bases). This CDR3 spans 15 amino acids. From germline, CDR1 is MDHEN and CDR2 SYDVKM. Trimming removed 0 bases at V and 3 bases at J, with 11 bases between. As DNA, the CDR3 is TGTGCCAGCAGTTTATGGGGGGGGCGCGACTATGGCTACACCTTC. Translation: CASSLWGGRDYGYTF.

This chain uses TRBV5-1 with TRBJ1-4; the D is unclear. Germline V gives CDR1 SGHRS, CDR2 YFSETQ. V dropped 2 bases and J dropped 0 bases, with 5 bases sitting between them. This CDR3 has 14 amino acids. DNA of the CDR3: TGCGCCAGCAGCTTCGGTCCAACTAATGAAAAACTGTTTTTT. It specifies CASSFGPTNEKLFF.

The chain employs TRBV12-3 or TRBV12-4 and TRBJ1-5, with TRBD1 matching 7 bases. The CDR3 runs to 13 residues. Trimming took 5 bases from V and 7 from J; bases not matched to a gene: 5. CDR3 nucleotides: TGTGCCAGCAGTCGCGACAGGGTACAGCCCCAGCATTTT. Its protein product is CASSRDRVQPQHF.

The rearrangement joins TRBV5-1 to TRBJ2-2; D remains unclear. Judging by the DNA end, TRBJ1-3 fits better; the J call may be wrong. Germline values: CDR1 SGHRS, CDR2 YFSETQ. This CDR3 has 13 residues. Here the CDR3 DNA reads TGCGCCAGCACCAGTCCGCCGGGAAACACCATATATTTT. It encodes CASTSPPGNTIYF.

V usage is TRBV9 and J usage is TRBJ2-2, with 7 nucleotides matching TRBD2. The CDR3 totals 15 residues. Germline trimming cut 6 bases from V and 6 bases from J; bases unmatched to any gene: 11. Germline V lookup: CDR1 SGDLS, CDR2 YYNGEE. CDR3 in amino acids: CASNPGTTSAGELFF. The CDR3 nucleotides are TGTGCCAGCAACCCCGGGACTACAAGCGCCGGGGAGCTGTTTTTT.

V gene TRBV5-1 combines with J gene TRBJ2-2; TRBD2 agrees at 9 bases. The germline CDR1 and CDR2 sequences are SGHRS and YFSETQ. Trimming at V came to 4 bases and at J to 5 bases, leaving 9 bases not matched to a gene. The CDR3 loop spans 16 amino acids. CDR3 coding DNA: TGCGCCAGCAGCCGAACCGGGACTAGCCAAACCGGGGAGCTGTTTTTT. Its translation: CASSRTGTSQTGELFF. The full variable domain, rest sourced from reference TRBV5-1 and TRBJ2-2, is KAGVTQTPRYLIKTRGQQVTLSCSPISGHRSVSWYQQTPGQGLQFLFEYFSETQRNKGNFPGRFSGRQFSNSRSEMNVSTLELGDSALYLCASSRTGTSQTGELFFGEGSRLTVL.